Given below is one T cell receptor (beta chain) in context. Its antigen specificity is not known. Base qualities are not provided; no much larger clone lies one nucleotide away. Trimming accounts for 5 bases at V and 4 bases at J, while the number of junction bases matched to no gene is 9. Reading the germline V gene gives CDR1 SGHVS and CDR2 FQNEAQ. From the cysteine up to the phenylalanine, the CDR3 has a length of 16 residues. This entry keeps only the CDR3 DNA: 48 bases, framed from base 1. Library prep was done by PCR. At the Johns Hopkins FTIC core, DNA from the cultured CD4+ T cells underwent TCR sequencing with the Oncomine TCR Beta short-read assay. The QIAamp micro DNA kit was used to extract genomic DNA from the cultured CD4+ T cells. Oncomine TCR Beta libraries from cultured CD4+ T cells were pooled using unique dual indexes and sequenced on an Illumina iSeq 100. The paper's data handling went like this. Non-productive sequences were removed, and CDR3s not starting with C, not ending with F or W, or shorter than 7 amino acids were discarded. The MANAFEST web application identified antigen-specific clonotypes by comparing peptide-stimulated wells against reference wells and other culture wells. To be called positive, a clone needed an FDR below 0.05, an odds ratio above 5, and a productive frequency above 0.1% in at least two of three replicate wells. Cross-reactive clonotypes were defined as significantly expanded in both SARS-CoV-2 spike wells and at least one common cold coronavirus spike condition. Levenshtein distances (stringdist) and unrooted phylogenetic trees (ape) in R version 3.6.1 were used to assess CDR3 homology. TCRdb itself trimmed the public reads at Q25 with fastp, ran MiXCR and retained productive beta chains. Every distinct CDR3 protein forms one entry, paired with its most common genes and DNA. TCRdb, not the authors, supplied the V and J calls. For this sample there are over 25,000 distinct CDR3 sequences; around 64% appear just once. The ten biggest clones cover less than 20% of the sample.

These data are taken from a study of vaccination and CD4 T cells after COVID-19 (dated by TCRdb to 2021 to 2024). Some background on the complete study: In the convalescent cohort there were six males and four females, among whom were two Hispanic individuals, seven Caucasians, two Asians and one multiracial person. In about 11 COVID-19 convalescent patients and several infection-naive healthy vaccine recipients, the spike-specific CD4+ TCR repertoire before mRNA vaccination was compared with the repertoire after mRNA vaccination. Participants got two doses of the Pfizer-BioNTech BNT162b2 vaccine (n=8) or two doses of the Moderna mRNA-1273 vaccine (n=2). Control cultures used a CEFX viral epitope pool as positive control, an HIV-1 Nef peptide pool as negative control, or no peptide. Post-COVID blood samples were collected from convalescent patients a median of about 92 days after diagnosis, with a range of about 35 to 180 days. The cultures were stimulated with overlapping spike peptide pools from SARS-CoV-2 and from the common cold coronaviruses HCoV-NL63, HCoV-OC43 and HCoV-229E. Post-vaccine blood samples were collected a median of approximately 72 days after the second vaccine dose, ranging from about 13 to 250 days. What the work shows at the level of the full study, not this receptor alone: In convalescent patients, a median roughly 87% of post-vaccine SARS-CoV-2-reactive clones were detected only after vaccination, and vaccine-specific priming was suggested by this finding. The number of convalescent patients in the study was relatively small, and the study did not examine early timepoints following natural infection. The median number of SARS-CoV-2-reactive clonotypes rose from roughly 20 after infection to a few dozen after vaccination, but the change was not significant. Of the vaccine-specific clones found in convalescent patients, nearly all (304 of 307) were mono-reactive for SARS-CoV-2 spike instead of being cross-reactive with common cold coronaviruses.

Read against the paper, the sample's treatment or condition label means: 10-day PBMC culture with coronavirus spike peptide pools or control peptides (ViraFEST assay). The ViraFEST assay was used in the study, in which antigen-specific T cells were expanded with peptide pools and expanded clonotypes were subsequently identified by TCR sequencing. Negative nucleocapsid antibody tests taken both before and after vaccination confirmed that the healthy vaccine recipients had no prior SARS-CoV-2 infection. About 2 million PBMCs per well were cultured in IMDM with roughly 5% human AB serum and approximately 10 IU/ml IL-2, plus 10 ug/ml peptide pools. Half of the culture medium was replaced with fresh IL-2-containing medium on days 3 and 7. CD4+ T cells were isolated after approximately 10 days of culture through negative selection using the EasySep CD4+ T cell isolation kit. Ficoll-Paque Plus gradient centrifugation was used to isolate PBMCs from whole blood, and the isolated PBMCs were then either used fresh or cryopreserved at -140C. In general, triplicate wells were set up for every culture condition.

Sample: CD4+ T cells from blood, cultured in vitro, taken after SARS-CoV-2 vaccination. This clonotype was sampled from a human donor who received a COVID-19 vaccine. The V and J genes are TRBV7-8 and TRBJ1-5; TRBD1 aligns with 9 central bases. The nucleotide sequence is TGTGCCAGCAGCCGGGACAGGGTGTTTAGGAATCAGCCCCAGCATTTT. Translation gives CASSRDRVFRNQPQHF.